The rows below give T cell receptor beta chains drawn from one sample of a study of T cell changes during pregnancy in multiple sclerosis. The protocol was immunoSEQ multiplex PCR, while the TCRdb copy is restricted to in-frame clones and leaves out a portion. Among some 29,000 clones listed, approximately 89% were seen once. Sequences were derived from CD8+ T cells from peripheral blood mononuclear cells, sampled after pregnancy. These receptors all stem from a female donor with multiple sclerosis, enrolled in a pregnancy study. Each CDR3 is given with its conserved first and last residue. D genes are given only for firm matches. For some rows the clone size is stated as once, few or many, or as a class when expanded; others skip it.

d_gene: -; v_gene: TRBV19; abundance: -; len: 17; j_gene: TRBJ2-1; CDR3aa: CASSIVSPSLTYNEQFF; CDR3nt: TGTGCCAGTAGTATAGTTAGCCCTAGTTTAACCTACAATGAGCAGTTCTTC
d_gene: TRBD2; v_gene: TRBV7-9; abundance: -; len: 14; j_gene: TRBJ2-1; CDR3aa: CASSLLAGAEEQFF; CDR3nt: TGTGCCAGCAGCTTACTAGCGGGAGCCGAAGAGCAGTTCTTC
d_gene: -; v_gene: TRBV4-3; abundance: few; len: 17; j_gene: TRBJ1-2; CDR3aa: CASSQDSPRGYNYGYTF; CDR3nt: TGCGCCAGCAGCCAAGATTCACCTCGAGGGTACAACTATGGCTACACCTTC
d_gene: -; v_gene: TRBV7-7; abundance: -; len: 15; j_gene: TRBJ1-1; CDR3aa: CASSPIRAWDTEAFF; CDR3nt: TGTGCTAGCAGCCCCATCAGGGCTTGGGACACTGAAGCTTTCTTT
d_gene: -; v_gene: TRBV25-1; abundance: -; len: 13; j_gene: TRBJ2-2; CDR3aa: CASSEGEAGELFF; CDR3nt: TGTGCCAGCAGTGAGGGCGAAGCCGGGGAGCTGTTTTTT
d_gene: -; v_gene: TRBV6-6; abundance: -; len: 10; j_gene: TRBJ2-2; CDR3aa: CASEAGELFF; CDR3nt: TGTGCCAGCGAGGCCGGGGAGCTGTTTTTT
d_gene: -; v_gene: TRBV7-9; abundance: -; len: 15; j_gene: TRBJ1-1; CDR3aa: CASSLAGEGYTEAFF; CDR3nt: TGTGCCAGCAGCTTAGCCGGGGAGGGCTACACTGAAGCTTTCTTT
d_gene: -; v_gene: TRBV4-1; abundance: -; len: 12; j_gene: TRBJ2-2; CDR3aa: CASSDSSGELFF; CDR3nt: TGCGCCAGCAGCGACAGTTCCGGGGAGCTGTTTTTT
d_gene: -; v_gene: TRBV5-5; abundance: -; len: 12; j_gene: TRBJ2-7; CDR3aa: CASSPSVGEQYF; CDR3nt: TGTGCCAGCAGCCCCAGCGTAGGCGAGCAGTACTTC
d_gene: TRBD1; v_gene: TRBV6-5; abundance: -; len: 14; j_gene: TRBJ1-2; CDR3aa: CASSYQDRGYGYTF; CDR3nt: TGTGCCAGCAGTTACCAGGACAGGGGCTATGGCTACACCTTC
d_gene: -; v_gene: TRBV9; abundance: -; len: 14; j_gene: TRBJ1-1; CDR3aa: CASSVVREVTEAFF; CDR3nt: TGTGCCAGCAGCGTAGTCAGGGAAGTCACTGAAGCTTTCTTT
d_gene: -; v_gene: TRBV19; abundance: -; len: 13; j_gene: TRBJ1-1; CDR3aa: CASSILSGTEAFF; CDR3nt: TGTGCCAGTAGTATATTGAGCGGAACTGAAGCTTTCTTT
d_gene: TRBD2; v_gene: TRBV10-3; abundance: -; len: 13; j_gene: TRBJ2-1; CDR3aa: CAINSGSRDEQFF; CDR3nt: TGTGCCATCAATAGCGGGAGTCGCGATGAGCAGTTCTTC
d_gene: TRBD1; v_gene: TRBV13; abundance: -; len: 13; j_gene: TRBJ1-1; CDR3aa: CASQRQGDLEAFF; CDR3nt: TGTGCCAGCCAAAGACAGGGGGACTTGGAAGCTTTCTTT
d_gene: -; v_gene: TRBV29-1; abundance: -; len: 13; j_gene: TRBJ2-5; CDR3aa: CSVVRTAEETQYF; CDR3nt: TGCAGCGTTGTCAGGACAGCGGAAGAGACCCAGTACTTC
d_gene: -; v_gene: TRBV6-1; abundance: -; len: 13; j_gene: TRBJ2-7; CDR3aa: CASRIDGSYEQYF; CDR3nt: TGTGCCAGCAGAATCGACGGGTCCTACGAGCAGTACTTC
d_gene: -; v_gene: TRBV29-1; abundance: -; len: 14; j_gene: TRBJ2-7; CDR3aa: CSVGAEYEPYEQYF; CDR3nt: TGCAGCGTTGGAGCGGAATACGAGCCCTACGAGCAGTACTTC
d_gene: -; v_gene: TRBV4-3; abundance: -; len: 19; j_gene: TRBJ1-2; CDR3aa: CASSQDWSDRTEKNYGYTF; CDR3nt: TGCGCCAGCAGCCAAGATTGGTCGGACAGAACCGAAAAGAACTATGGCTACACCTTC
d_gene: TRBD2; v_gene: TRBV5-4; abundance: -; len: 15; j_gene: TRBJ2-4; CDR3aa: CASSLIGGGENIQYF; CDR3nt: TGTGCCAGCAGCTTGATCGGGGGAGGGGAAAACATTCAGTACTTC
d_gene: TRBD2; v_gene: TRBV7-9; abundance: -; len: 13; j_gene: TRBJ2-1; CDR3aa: CASSPGGPNEQFF; CDR3nt: TGTGCCAGCAGCCCGGGGGGGCCAAATGAGCAGTTCTTC
d_gene: TRBD2; v_gene: TRBV28; abundance: -; len: 16; j_gene: TRBJ2-7; CDR3aa: CASSPFLAGASYEQYF; CDR3nt: TGTGCCAGCAGTCCCTTTCTAGCGGGAGCTTCCTACGAGCAGTACTTC
d_gene: TRBD2; v_gene: TRBV19; abundance: -; len: 19; j_gene: TRBJ2-2; CDR3aa: CASSIGSLAGGPRGGELFF; CDR3nt: TGTGCCAGTAGTATAGGCTCCCTAGCGGGAGGGCCGAGAGGCGGGGAGCTGTTTTTT
d_gene: -; v_gene: TRBV4-1; abundance: -; len: 12; j_gene: TRBJ2-1; CDR3aa: CASSHPLGEQFF; CDR3nt: TGCGCCAGCAGCCACCCGCTCGGTGAGCAGTTCTTC
d_gene: -; v_gene: TRBV19; abundance: few; len: 14; j_gene: TRBJ2-7; CDR3aa: CASSPDSLSYEQYF; CDR3nt: TGTGCCAGTAGCCCGGACAGCCTCTCCTACGAGCAGTACTTC
d_gene: -; v_gene: TRBV12-5; abundance: -; len: 14; j_gene: TRBJ1-1; CDR3aa: CASGYGGSNSEAFF; CDR3nt: TGTGCTAGTGGTTACGGGGGTTCTAACTCTGAAGCTTTCTTT
d_gene: -; v_gene: TRBV11-2; abundance: once; len: 16; j_gene: TRBJ2-1; CDR3aa: CASSLQAGQTGNEQFF; CDR3nt: TGTGCCAGCAGCTTACAAGCGGGCCAAACGGGGAATGAGCAGTTCTTC
d_gene: -; v_gene: TRBV11-2; abundance: few; len: 14; j_gene: TRBJ2-1; CDR3aa: CASTLKEIHNEQFF; CDR3nt: TGTGCCAGCACCCTTAAGGAGATCCACAATGAGCAGTTCTTC
d_gene: TRBD1; v_gene: TRBV9; abundance: -; len: 14; j_gene: TRBJ1-1; CDR3aa: CASSEAGGSIEAFF; CDR3nt: TGTGCCAGCAGCGAGGCAGGGGGCTCAATTGAAGCTTTCTTT
d_gene: -; v_gene: TRBV9; abundance: -; len: 17; j_gene: TRBJ2-1; CDR3aa: CASSVGGPGDEYNEQFF; CDR3nt: TGTGCCAGCAGCGTAGGGGGCCCAGGGGATGAGTACAATGAGCAGTTCTTC
d_gene: TRBD1; v_gene: TRBV19; abundance: -; len: 15; j_gene: TRBJ2-1; CDR3aa: CASSIGGQSYNEQFF; CDR3nt: TGTGCCAGTAGTATTGGGGGACAGTCATACAATGAGCAGTTCTTC
d_gene: -; v_gene: TRBV9; abundance: -; len: 14; j_gene: TRBJ2-1; CDR3aa: CASSVRGISNEQFF; CDR3nt: TGTGCCAGCAGCGTACGAGGGATAAGCAATGAGCAGTTCTTC
d_gene: TRBD1; v_gene: TRBV4-3; abundance: -; len: 16; j_gene: TRBJ1-1; CDR3aa: CASSQHSGTANTEAFF; CDR3nt: TGCGCCAGCAGCCAACATTCCGGGACAGCGAACACTGAAGCTTTCTTT
d_gene: TRBD1; v_gene: TRBV7-9; abundance: once; len: 13; j_gene: TRBJ2-7; CDR3aa: CASRPQGTYEQYF; CDR3nt: TGTGCCAGCAGACCACAGGGGACCTACGAGCAGTACTTC
d_gene: -; v_gene: TRBV6-6; abundance: -; len: 13; j_gene: TRBJ2-2; CDR3aa: CASSYSPAGELFF; CDR3nt: TGTGCCAGCAGTTATTCCCCCGCCGGGGAGCTGTTTTTT
d_gene: TRBD2; v_gene: TRBV27; abundance: -; len: 16; j_gene: TRBJ2-1; CDR3aa: CASSLNPSGIENEQFF; CDR3nt: TGTGCCAGCAGTTTAAATCCTAGCGGGATAGAAAATGAGCAGTTCTTC
d_gene: -; v_gene: TRBV11-2; abundance: -; len: 12; j_gene: TRBJ2-7; CDR3aa: CASSSFSYEQYF; CDR3nt: TGTGCCAGCAGTTCTTTTTCCTACGAGCAGTACTTC
d_gene: TRBD2; v_gene: TRBV6-4; abundance: -; len: 15; j_gene: TRBJ2-3; CDR3aa: CASSDSGGGADTQYF; CDR3nt: TGTGCCAGCAGTGACTCTGGCGGGGGGGCAGATACGCAGTATTTT
d_gene: TRBD1; v_gene: TRBV28; abundance: -; len: 16; j_gene: TRBJ1-1; CDR3aa: CASSIGQGEGWTEAFF; CDR3nt: TGTGCCAGCAGTATAGGACAGGGAGAAGGGTGGACTGAAGCTTTCTTT
d_gene: -; v_gene: TRBV11-3; abundance: once; len: 15; j_gene: TRBJ2-4; CDR3aa: CASSLVGRSKNIQYF; CDR3nt: TGTGCCAGCAGCTTAGTAGGGAGATCCAAAAACATTCAGTACTTC
d_gene: TRBD1; v_gene: TRBV10-1; abundance: once; len: 16; j_gene: TRBJ2-1; CDR3aa: CASSESRDRHDNEQFF; CDR3nt: TGCGCCAGCAGTGAGTCGAGGGACAGGCACGACAATGAGCAGTTCTTC
d_gene: TRBD2; v_gene: TRBV4-2; abundance: -; len: 16; j_gene: TRBJ2-7; CDR3aa: CASSQVGGTSTYEQYF; CDR3nt: TGTGCCAGCAGCCAAGTGGGCGGGACTAGCACCTACGAGCAGTACTTC
d_gene: TRBD1; v_gene: TRBV11-3; abundance: -; len: 15; j_gene: TRBJ2-5; CDR3aa: CASSLGTGGVETQYF; CDR3nt: TGTGCCAGCAGCTTAGGGACAGGGGGTGTCGAGACCCAGTACTTC
d_gene: -; v_gene: TRBV5-4; abundance: -; len: 15; j_gene: TRBJ2-1; CDR3aa: CASSTDSSSYNEQFF; CDR3nt: TGTGCCAGCAGCACTGACTCGAGCTCCTACAATGAGCAGTTCTTC
d_gene: TRBD2; v_gene: TRBV27; abundance: -; len: 13; j_gene: TRBJ2-3; CDR3aa: CASTGLAEDTQYF; CDR3nt: TGTGCCAGCACTGGACTAGCGGAAGATACGCAGTATTTT
d_gene: TRBD2; v_gene: TRBV7-6; abundance: -; len: 14; j_gene: TRBJ2-1; CDR3aa: CASSSLLAGGEQFF; CDR3nt: TGTGCCAGCAGTTCCCTTCTAGCGGGAGGCGAGCAGTTCTTC